The 32 T cell receptor beta chains listed next were all sequenced from one sample in a study of Graves' ophthalmopathy and Graves' hyperthyroidism. Amplification of TCR beta CDR3 regions used RNA transcripts. RT-PCR with HTBI primers came first, then second-round multiplex PCR. Each CDR3 protein gets one entry after TCRdb re-called the multiplex PCR reads with MiXCR. The data show around 660,000 distinct CDR3 sequences, about 41% seen once. Input material: peripheral blood. These receptor sequences come from an adult man with Graves' ophthalmopathy.

The chain uses TRBV10-3 and TRBJ1-2; 8 bases line up with TRBD1. This CDR3 has 18 amino acids. With V trimmed by 10 bases and J by 4 bases, 23 bases remained unmatched. The germline gives CDR1 ENHRY, CDR2 SYGVKD. In DNA form, the CDR3 reads TGTGCCAGCAGCCCCACCTTTCATACAGGGGGACGGGGCTATGGCTACACCTTC. Protein sequence: CASSPTFHTGGRGYGYTF.

This clonotype was recorded once. A read error may explain this, as a much larger clone is one base away. The chain employs TRBV11-2 and TRBJ2-5; D may be TRBD1 (6 bases). CDR1 and CDR2 (germline): SGHAT, FQNNGV. This CDR3 contains 13 residues. CDR3 region: CASSQDSDETQYF. As DNA, the CDR3 is TGCGCCAGCAGTCAGGACAGTGATGAGACCCAGTACTTC.

The CDR3 region is CSARAPLHF. The CDR3 DNA follows: TGCAGTGCTAGAGCACCCCTCCACTTT. The chain is built from TRBV20-1 and TRBJ1-6, with D hard to call. Trimming pared 1 base from V and 11 bases from J, leaving 0 bases between. CDR3 length equals 9 residues. Germline V gives CDR1 DFQATT, CDR2 SNEGSKA (reference sequence).

This clonotype was recorded a few times. This could be a read error, since a much larger clone is one nucleotide away. The chain is built from TRBV7-2 and TRBJ1-6; D remains ambiguous. The CDR3 runs to 13 residues. In germline, CDR1 is SGHTA, CDR2 FQGNSA. Here the CDR3 reads CVSSPREDSPLHF. The CDR3 DNA reads TGTGTCAGCAGCCCGCGGGAGGATTCACCCCTCCACTTT.

For this clonotype: This may be a read error: a much more frequent sequence differs by one nucleotide. Here the CDR3 omits its conserved ending phenylalanine or tryptophan, so a read error is the likely source. The V and J genes are TRBV7-9 and TRBJ1-2; D is perhaps TRBD1 (5 bases). The germline CDR1 and CDR2 sequences are SEHNR and FQNEAQ (reference sequence). The CDR3 loop spans 13 amino acids. The V end was cut by 1 base, the J end by 4 bases, with 7 bases between. The chain's CDR3 is CASSLVGGYGYTL. The CDR3 region has the DNA TGTGCCAGCAGCTTAGTGGGGGGCTATGGCTACACCCTC.

This clonotype was counted ten times or more. The rearrangement uses TRBV2 and TRBJ1-4; 8 positions match TRBD1. Trimming at V came to 3 bases and at J to 1 base, leaving 7 bases not matched to a gene. In germline, CDR1 is SNHLY, CDR2 FYNNEI. The CDR3 covers 17 residues. In nucleotides, the CDR3 is TGTGCCAGCAGTGATTGGGGACAGGCAGTAACTAATGAAAAACTGTTTTTT. Protein sequence: CASSDWGQAVTNEKLFF.

In its sample, this clonotype was seen many times. V gene TRBV29-1 combines with J gene TRBJ2-7; D unresolved. Per the germline V gene, CDR1 is SQVTM and CDR2 is ANQGSEA. Trimming took 1 base from V and 1 from J, leaving 11 bases between them. The CDR3 runs to 14 residues. In DNA form, the CDR3 reads TGCAGCGTTGAAGTCGGTGGATCGTCCTACGAGCAGTACTTC. Protein sequence: CSVEVGGSSYEQYF.

Comments on this clonotype: Because it lacks the conserved phenylalanine or tryptophan at the end, this CDR3 is likely a read error. Because the CDR3's place on the DNA is in doubt, the DNA is left out and the CDR3 is given as listed by TCRdb. V and J are TRBV9 and TRBJ1-4; TRBD1, as called in the table, went unchecked against the DNA. The germline V gene has CDR1 SGDLS and CDR2 YYNGEE. The CDR3 region is 10 residues in length, termini included. Here the CDR3 reads CASSVGDRPL.

This clonotype was seen repeatedly, ten times or more. V and J are TRBV5-5 and TRBJ1-6; D unresolved. The CDR3 is 14 residues long. Deletions cut 3 bases from V and 5 bases from J, with 9 bases between. Germline CDR1 SGHKS, CDR2 YYEKEE (reference sequence). CDR3 sequence: CASSWGDDNSPLHF. The CDR3 bases are TGTGCCAGCAGCTGGGGAGACGATAATTCACCCCTCCACTTT.

The sample holds many counts of this clonotype. The J gene is TRBJ2-5, the V gene TRBV7-9; no clear D. Trimming removed 7 bases at V and 5 bases at J, with 11 bases between. CDR1 and CDR2 from the germline V gene are SEHNR and FQNEAQ (reference sequence). The CDR3 spans 12 residues. The CDR3 bases are TGTGCCAGCACCTCCACGGAGGAGACCCAGTACTTC. It specifies CASTSTEETQYF.

This clonotype was seen a handful of times. This chain joins TRBV27 and TRBJ1-1, with TRBD1 identical over 9 bases. The ends lost 5 bases at V and 5 bases at J; junction bases unmatched: 9. This CDR3 contains 15 residues. The germline CDR1 and CDR2 sequences are MNHEY and SMNVEV (reference sequence). CDR3 region: CASSTTGGGKTEAFF. CDR3 coding DNA: TGTGCCAGCAGTACGACAGGGGGGGGAAAGACTGAAGCTTTCTTT.

The chain uses TRBV29-1 and TRBJ1-2; D is undetermined. CDR1 is SQVTM and CDR2 is ANQGSEA in the germline V gene. V shed 4 bases and J shed 6 bases, with 12 bases lying between them. This CDR3 has 12 amino acids. The CDR3 bases are TGCAGCGTTGGGACTAGCGAGGATGGCTACACCTTC. This encodes CSVGTSEDGYTF.

On this clonotype itself: A read error is possible here, since a much larger clone lies one base away. In this CDR3 the conserved last residue, phenylalanine or tryptophan, is missing, so a read error is likely. The rearrangement uses TRBV7-9 and TRBJ1-1; D remains unclear. Per the germline V gene, CDR1 is SEHNR and CDR2 is FQNEAQ (reference sequence). Trimming removed 3 bases at V and 3 bases at J, with 8 bases between. The CDR3 runs to 13 residues. The CDR3 DNA sequence: TGTGCCAGCAGCTTGGCCCAAGACACTGAAGCTTTCCTT. Translation: CASSLAQDTEAFL.

The J gene is TRBJ2-6, the V gene TRBV12-3 or TRBV12-4; D not resolved. Trimming removed 1 base at V and 4 bases at J, with 14 bases between. This CDR3 has 17 residues. The CDR3 bases are TGTGCCAGCAGTTTAGGTCTAGGTCGCACCGGGGCCAACGTCCTGACTTTC. This codes for CASSLGLGRTGANVLTF.

Worth noting for this clonotype: Since a much larger clone is just one base distant, this may be a read error. The J gene is TRBJ2-5, the V gene TRBV5-1; 9 bases match TRBD1. This CDR3 has 13 amino acids. The germline CDR1 and CDR2 sequences are SGHRS and YFSETQ. CDR3 amino acids: CASNRTGEETRYF. CDR3 coding DNA: TGCGCCAGCAACCGGACAGGGGAAGAGACCCGGTACTTC.

The rearrangement links TRBV20-1 to TRBJ2-7; possibly TRBD1 for D (6 bases). Looked up from germline, CDR1 is DFQATT and CDR2 is SNEGSKA (reference sequence). The CDR3 length is 14 residues. Deletions cut 0 bases from V and 9 bases from J, with 18 bases between. CDR3 DNA: TGCAGTGCTAGAGATACGGCAGGGGCCGGTCCGCAGTACTTC. This codes for CSARDTAGAGPQYF.

Worth noting for this clonotype: A much more abundant neighbour one base away suggests this may be a read error. The chain carries TRBV5-1 and TRBJ2-7, with D perhaps matching TRBD1 (5 bases). V was shortened by 0 bases and J by 0 bases, with 13 bases between the two germline ends. There are 16 residues in the CDR3. Germline V CDR1 and CDR2: SGHRS, YFSETQ. CDR3 coding DNA: TGCGCCAGCAGCTTGGCCGTGGCAGGGATCTCCTACGAGCAGTACTTC. It encodes CASSLAVAGISYEQYF.

The V gene is TRBV7-6, the J gene TRBJ2-5, with 7 bases matching TRBD2. Per germline, CDR1 SGHVS and CDR2 FNYEAQ. V lost 2 bases, J lost 11 bases, and 8 bases stayed unmatched. The CDR3 has 13 amino acids. The CDR3 here is CASSLLSGVGQYF. The CDR3 DNA is TGTGCCAGCAGCTTACTAAGCGGGGTAGGGCAGTACTTC.

The chain combines TRBV6-5 with TRBJ2-7; tentatively, D is TRBD1 (5 bases). The germline CDR1 and CDR2 sequences are MNHEY and SVGAGI. The CDR3 sequence is 14 residues long. The germline V and J ends were trimmed by 3 bases and 6 bases, with 15 bases remaining between them. CDR3 nucleotide sequence: TGTGCCAGCAGTTATGGGCAGGGTACGGCCGAGCAGTACTTC. Its translation is CASSYGQGTAEQYF.

The table lists this clonotype with many counts. The J gene is TRBJ1-1, the V gene TRBV29-1; a weak D match, TRBD1 (5 bases). CDR3 length: 11 residues. Trimming pared 2 bases from V and 11 bases from J, leaving 12 bases between. Germline assignment: CDR1 SQVTM and CDR2 ANQGSEA. This CDR3 reads CSVERQGQAFF. CDR3 bases: TGCAGCGTTGAACGGCAGGGCCAGGCTTTCTTT.

This clonotype came up a few times. The chain combines TRBV30 with TRBJ1-5; no clear D gene. CDR3 length: 14 amino acids. V shed 4 bases and J shed 6 bases, with 16 bases lying between them. The germline gives CDR1 GTSNPN, CDR2 SVGIG (reference sequence). CDR3 residues: CAWNGGMVSQPQHF. The CDR3 DNA sequence: TGTGCCTGGAACGGAGGGATGGTTAGTCAGCCCCAGCATTTT.

This clonotype appeared many times. The CDR3 nucleotides read TGTGCCAGCAATCAGGGAAACTATGGCTACACCTTC. Its translation is CASNQGNYGYTF. The gene calls are TRBV2 and TRBJ1-2; a possible D gene is TRBD1 (5 bases). Trimming took off 7 bases at V and 2 bases at J, with 8 bases between the two ends. CDR3 length: 12 residues. The germline gives CDR1 SNHLY, CDR2 FYNNEI.

This chain links TRBV29-1 with TRBJ2-6; D gene ambiguous. The CDR3 spans 15 residues. V was cut by 8 bases and J by 3 bases, with 17 bases left in between. CDR1 SQVTM and CDR2 ANQGSEA come from the germline V gene. The CDR3 sequence is CSSEDFLGGANVLTF. CDR3 nucleotides: TGCAGCAGTGAAGACTTCCTAGGTGGGGCCAACGTCCTGACTTTC.

The sample holds a few counts of this clonotype. The J gene is TRBJ1-1, the V gene TRBV15; D not certain. CDR1 LNHNV and CDR2 YYDKDF come from the germline V gene (reference sequence). V was shortened by 3 bases and J by 1 base, with 9 bases between the two germline ends. The CDR3 consists of 14 residues. The CDR3 loop reads CATSSLRENTEAFF. The CDR3 DNA reads as TGTGCCACCAGCAGCTTACGAGAGAACACTGAAGCTTTCTTT.

This clonotype was counted at least ten times. The chain uses TRBV11-1 and TRBJ2-7, with a weak D call TRBD2 (5 bases). The germline gives CDR1 SGHAT, CDR2 FQDESV (reference sequence). This CDR3 spans 13 amino acids. The V and J ends lost 3 bases and 3 bases respectively, with 9 bases between them. In nucleotides, the CDR3 is TGTGCCAGCAGCTTGGACTTGTTCTACGAGCAGTACTTC. Amino acid sequence: CASSLDLFYEQYF.

This clonotype was observed a single time. V gene TRBV20-1 combines with J gene TRBJ2-5; 12 positions match TRBD1. Trimming cost V 3 bases and J 5 bases; bases outside gene matches: 16. This CDR3 contains 18 residues. Germline V lookup: CDR1 DFQATT, CDR2 SNEGSKA (reference sequence). In DNA, the CDR3 is TGCAGTGCTAGCGCGCAACAGGGACAGGGGGCCTTTTGGGAGACCCAGTACTTC. Amino acid sequence: CSASAQQGQGAFWETQYF.

The V call is TRBV7-8, the J call TRBJ1-5; maybe TRBD1 (5 bases). The CDR3 has 15 amino acids. Trimming stripped 6 bases from V and 10 bases from J, with 22 bases between. The V gene's germline CDR1 is SGHVS and CDR2 FQNEAQ. The CDR3 bases are TGTGCCAGCAGTCCTGCGGGGGAAATAATCCAACCCCAGCATTTT. Its translation is CASSPAGEIIQPQHF.

The V and J genes are TRBV10-1 and TRBJ2-5; a weak D match, TRBD2 (6 bases). Germline CDR1 reads WNHNN; CDR2 reads SYGVQD (reference sequence). Trimming stripped 8 bases from V and 5 bases from J, with 18 bases between. The CDR3 loop spans 14 amino acids. The CDR3 DNA sequence: TGCGCCAGCCTGACGGGGGTGGGTGGGGAGACCCAGTACTTC. Translating gives CASLTGVGGETQYF.

This clonotype was recorded many times. The gene calls are TRBV7-2 and TRBJ2-5; 8 bases are shared with TRBD2. The germline V gene encodes CDR1 SGHTA and CDR2 FQGNSA. V lost 0 bases to trimming and J lost 3 bases; unmatched junction nucleotides: 12. This CDR3 has 18 residues. CDR3 DNA sequence: TGTGCCAGCAGCTTAGCTGGATTTTGGCGGGAGGAAGAAGAGACCCAGTACTTC. Its protein product is CASSLAGFWREEEETQYF.

J is TRBJ2-6 and V is TRBV11-2; D perhaps matches TRBD2 (6 bases). Trimming took 4 bases from V and 0 from J, leaving 16 bases between them. CDR1 is SGHAT and CDR2 is FQNNGV in the germline V gene. The CDR3 is 18 residues long. The CDR3 DNA follows: TGTGCCAGCAGCTCCTCCACTGACGGGGGCTCTGGGGCCAACGTCCTGACTTTC. Translating gives CASSSSTDGGSGANVLTF.

This clonotype was detected ten times or more. The chain couples TRBV29-1 to TRBJ1-4; D is ambiguous. There are 14 residues in the CDR3. Trimming removed 1 base at V and 6 bases at J, with 12 bases between. CDR1 and CDR2 (germline): SQVTM, ANQGSEA. DNA for the CDR3: TGCAGCGTTGAAGTACTGGGGAGGCATGAAAAACTGTTTTTT. It encodes CSVEVLGRHEKLFF.

This clonotype was seen many times. This chain connects TRBV9 to TRBJ1-1; 7 nucleotides line up with TRBD1. Germline CDR1 and CDR2: SGDLS and YYNGEE. This CDR3 has 14 amino acids. V was pared by 1 base and J by 2 bases, with 2 bases of the junction left unmatched. The CDR3 protein is CASSVKGANTEAFF. CDR3 nucleotides: TGTGCCAGCAGCGTAAAGGGGGCCAACACTGAAGCTTTCTTT.